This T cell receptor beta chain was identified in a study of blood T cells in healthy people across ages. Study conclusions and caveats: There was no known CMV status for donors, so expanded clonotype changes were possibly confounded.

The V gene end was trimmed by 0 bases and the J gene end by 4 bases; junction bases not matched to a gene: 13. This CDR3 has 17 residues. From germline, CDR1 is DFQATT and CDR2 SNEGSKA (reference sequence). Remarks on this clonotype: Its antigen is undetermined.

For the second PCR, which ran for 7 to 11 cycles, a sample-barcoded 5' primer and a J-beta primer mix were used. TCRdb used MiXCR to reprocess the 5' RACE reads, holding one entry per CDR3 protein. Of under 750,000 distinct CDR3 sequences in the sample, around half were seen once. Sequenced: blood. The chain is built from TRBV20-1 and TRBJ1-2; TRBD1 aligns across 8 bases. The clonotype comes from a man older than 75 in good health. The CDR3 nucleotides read TGCAGTGCTAGAGAATGGAGGCAGGGGGCGGTGGGCTATGGCTACACCTTC. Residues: CSAREWRQGAVGYGYTF.